This TCR beta chain was sequenced in a study of cytomegalovirus exposure and HLA in healthy donors. Study conclusions and caveats: In the 95 to 150 validation repertoires, a later analysis found that first-cohort TCR clusters tended to co-occur.

This CDR3 contains 12 residues. From germline, CDR1 is MNHNY and CDR2 SVGAGI (reference sequence). Trimming took 6 bases from V and 4 from J, leaving 9 bases between them. Comments on this clone: Its antigen is as yet unknown.

TCRdb's table, derived via immunoSEQ multiplex PCR, lists solely in-frame clones and lacks some. The sample holds about 130,000 clones, around 89% seen once. This receptor was taken from a woman aged 25 to 39 in good health and CMV-seropositive. This chain connects TRBV6-6 to TRBJ1-1; D is undetermined. The source material was PBMCs. The CDR3 DNA reads TGTGCCAGCAGGAGGGCAGGCACTGAAGCTTTCTTT. This sequence encodes CASRRAGTEAFF.